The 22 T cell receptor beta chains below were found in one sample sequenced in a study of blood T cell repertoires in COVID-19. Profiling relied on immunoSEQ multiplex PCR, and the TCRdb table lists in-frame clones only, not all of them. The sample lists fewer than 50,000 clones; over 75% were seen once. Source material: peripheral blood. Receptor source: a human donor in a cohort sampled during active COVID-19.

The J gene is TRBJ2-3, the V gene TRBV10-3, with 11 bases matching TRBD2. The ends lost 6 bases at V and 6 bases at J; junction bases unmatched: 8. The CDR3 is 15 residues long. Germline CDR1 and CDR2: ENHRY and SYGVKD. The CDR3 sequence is CAIRGASGRKDTQYF. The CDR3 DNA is TGTGCCATCAGGGGGGCTAGCGGGAGGAAGGATACGCAGTATTTT.

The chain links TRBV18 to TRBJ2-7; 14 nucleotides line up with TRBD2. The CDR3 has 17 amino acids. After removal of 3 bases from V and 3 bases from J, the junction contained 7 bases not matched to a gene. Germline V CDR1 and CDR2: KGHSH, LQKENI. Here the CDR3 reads CASSPPRLAGGNYEQYF. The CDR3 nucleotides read TGTGCCAGCTCACCGCCCCGACTAGCGGGAGGGAACTACGAGCAGTACTTC. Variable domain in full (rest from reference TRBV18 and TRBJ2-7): NAGVMQNPRHLVRRRGQEARLRCSPMKGHSHVYWYRQLPEEGLKFMVYLQKENIIDESGMPKERFSAEFPKEGPSILRIQQVVRGDSAAYFCASSPPRLAGGNYEQYFGPGTRLTVT.

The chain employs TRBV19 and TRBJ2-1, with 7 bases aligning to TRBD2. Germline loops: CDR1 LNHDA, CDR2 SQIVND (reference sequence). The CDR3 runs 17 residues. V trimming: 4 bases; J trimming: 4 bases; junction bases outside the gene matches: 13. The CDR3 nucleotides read TGTGCCAGTAGTAGCCTCATAAGTTTCGGGGGGTACAATGAGCAGTTCTTC. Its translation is CASSSLISFGGYNEQFF.

The CDR3 DNA sequence: TGTGCCAGCAGCCCTTTTTCATACCCTAGCGTACAAGAGACCCAGTACTTC. Residues: CASSPFSYPSVQETQYF. The chain uses TRBV28 and TRBJ2-5; D perhaps matches TRBD2 (6 bases). The CDR3 has 17 residues. Germline V gene data show CDR1 as MDHEN and CDR2 as SYDVKM. The V and J ends lost 6 bases and 2 bases respectively, with 22 bases between them.

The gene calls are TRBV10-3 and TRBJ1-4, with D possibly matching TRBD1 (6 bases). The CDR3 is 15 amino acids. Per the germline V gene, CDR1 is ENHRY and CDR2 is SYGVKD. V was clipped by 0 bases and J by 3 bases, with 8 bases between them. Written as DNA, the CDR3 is TGTGCCATCAGTGAGTCGGACAGAGCTAATGAAAAACTGTTTTTT. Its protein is CAISESDRANEKLFF.

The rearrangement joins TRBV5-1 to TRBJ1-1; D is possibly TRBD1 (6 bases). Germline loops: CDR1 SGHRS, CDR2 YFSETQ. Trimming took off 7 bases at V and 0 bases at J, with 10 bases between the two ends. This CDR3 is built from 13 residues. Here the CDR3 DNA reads TGCGCCAGCGGCAGACAGGTGAACACTGAAGCTTTCTTT. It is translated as CASGRQVNTEAFF.

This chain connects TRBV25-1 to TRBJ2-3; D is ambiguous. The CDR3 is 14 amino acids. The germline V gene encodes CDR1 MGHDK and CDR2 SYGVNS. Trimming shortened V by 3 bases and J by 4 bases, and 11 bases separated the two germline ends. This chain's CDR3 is CASSDRQVADTQYF. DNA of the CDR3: TGTGCCAGCAGTGATAGGCAGGTGGCAGATACGCAGTATTTT.

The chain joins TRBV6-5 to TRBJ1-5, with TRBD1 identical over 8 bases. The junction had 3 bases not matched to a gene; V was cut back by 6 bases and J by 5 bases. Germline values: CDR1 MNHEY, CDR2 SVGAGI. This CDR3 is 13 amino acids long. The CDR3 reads CASRGQAYQPQHF. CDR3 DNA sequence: TGTGCCAGCAGGGGACAGGCATATCAGCCCCAGCATTTT.

The CDR3 spells CASSEREWAYEQYF. The CDR3 nucleotides read TGTGCCAGCAGCGAGCGGGAGTGGGCCTACGAGCAGTACTTC. V is TRBV6-6 and J is TRBJ2-7, with 8 bases matching TRBD2. The CDR3 extends over 14 amino acids. CDR1 and CDR2 from the germline V gene are MNHNY and SVGAGI (reference sequence). The V and J ends lost 6 bases and 2 bases, in that order; junction bases with no gene match: 6.

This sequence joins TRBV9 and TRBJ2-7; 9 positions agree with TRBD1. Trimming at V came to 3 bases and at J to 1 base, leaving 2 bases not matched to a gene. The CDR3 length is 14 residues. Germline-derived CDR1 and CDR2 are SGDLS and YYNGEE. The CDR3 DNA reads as TGTGCCAGCAGCGGGGACAGGGAGTCCTACGAGCAGTACTTC. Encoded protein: CASSGDRESYEQYF. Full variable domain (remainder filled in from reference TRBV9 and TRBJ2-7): DSGVTQTPKHLITATGQRVTLRCSPRSGDLSVYWYQQSLDQGLQFLIQYYNGEERAKGNILERFSAQQFPDLHSELNLSSLELGDSALYFCASSGDRESYEQYFGPGTRLTVT.

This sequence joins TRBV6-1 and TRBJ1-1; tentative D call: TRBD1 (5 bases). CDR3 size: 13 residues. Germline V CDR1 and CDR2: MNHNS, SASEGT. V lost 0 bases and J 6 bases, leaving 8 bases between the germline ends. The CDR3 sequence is CASSEARGAEAFF. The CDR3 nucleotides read TGTGCCAGCAGTGAAGCGCGGGGGGCTGAAGCTTTCTTT.

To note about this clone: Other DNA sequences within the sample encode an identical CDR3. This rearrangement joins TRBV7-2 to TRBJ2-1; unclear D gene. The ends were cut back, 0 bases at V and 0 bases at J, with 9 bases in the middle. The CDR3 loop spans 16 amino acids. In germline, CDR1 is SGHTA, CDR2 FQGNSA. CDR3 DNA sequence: TGTGCCAGCAGCTTAGCCCCCTCGAGCTCCTACAATGAGCAGTTCTTC. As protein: CASSLAPSSSYNEQFF.

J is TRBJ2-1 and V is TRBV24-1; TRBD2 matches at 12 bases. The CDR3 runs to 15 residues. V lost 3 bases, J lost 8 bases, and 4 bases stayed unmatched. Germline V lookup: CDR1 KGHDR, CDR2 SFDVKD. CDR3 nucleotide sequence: TGTGCCACCAGTGATAGACTAGCGGGAGAAGATGAGCAGTTCTTC. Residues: CATSDRLAGEDEQFF.

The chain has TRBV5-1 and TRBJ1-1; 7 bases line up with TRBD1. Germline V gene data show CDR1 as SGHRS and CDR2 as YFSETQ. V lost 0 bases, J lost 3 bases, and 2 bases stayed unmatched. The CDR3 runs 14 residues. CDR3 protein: CASSLEGADTEAFF. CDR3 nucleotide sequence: TGCGCCAGCAGCTTGGAGGGGGCGGACACTGAAGCTTTCTTT. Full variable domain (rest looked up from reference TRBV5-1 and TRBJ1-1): KAGVTQTPRYLIKTRGQQVTLSCSPISGHRSVSWYQQTPGQGLQFLFEYFSETQRNKGNFPGRFSGRQFSNSRSEMNVSTLELGDSALYLCASSLEGADTEAFFGQGTRLTVV.

The CDR3 is CASSIQGGNQPQHF. In DNA, the CDR3 is TGTGCCAGTAGTATTCAGGGGGGCAATCAGCCCCAGCATTTT. This chain links TRBV19 with TRBJ1-5; 7 positions match TRBD1. The CDR3 has 14 amino acids. After removal of 3 bases from V and 2 bases from J, the junction contained 1 base not matched to a gene. Germline CDR1 is LNHDA and CDR2 is SQIVND (reference sequence).

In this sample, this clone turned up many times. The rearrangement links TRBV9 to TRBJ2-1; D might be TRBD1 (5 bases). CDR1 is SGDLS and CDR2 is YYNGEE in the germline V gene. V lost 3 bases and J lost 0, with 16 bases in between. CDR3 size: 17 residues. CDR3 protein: CASSGNYRMRSYNEQFF. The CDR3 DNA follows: TGTGCCAGCAGCGGCAATTACAGGATGCGCTCCTACAATGAGCAGTTCTTC.

CDR3 in amino acids: CASSQDRGPGNIQYF. The CDR3 nucleotides read TGTGCCAGCAGCCAGGACAGGGGGCCGGGAAACATTCAGTACTTC. The rearrangement joins TRBV4-2 to TRBJ2-4; TRBD1 matches 11 bases. The V gene's germline CDR1 is LGHNA and CDR2 YNFKEQ. This CDR3 comprises 15 residues. V was clipped by 3 bases and J by 6 bases; unmatched bases: 4.

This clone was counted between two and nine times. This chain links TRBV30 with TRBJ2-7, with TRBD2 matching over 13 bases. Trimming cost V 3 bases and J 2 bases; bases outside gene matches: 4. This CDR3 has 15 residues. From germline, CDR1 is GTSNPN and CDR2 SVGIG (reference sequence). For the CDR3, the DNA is TGTGCCTGGAGCGAGGGACTAGCGGGACCCTACGAGCAGTACTTC. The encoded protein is CAWSEGLAGPYEQYF.

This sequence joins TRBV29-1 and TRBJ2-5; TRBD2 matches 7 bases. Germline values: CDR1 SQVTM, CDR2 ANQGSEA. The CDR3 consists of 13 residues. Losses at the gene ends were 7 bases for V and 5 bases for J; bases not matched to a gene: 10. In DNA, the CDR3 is TGCAGCGCTTCGGGGGGAAGTGTCGAGACCCAGTACTTC. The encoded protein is CSASGGSVETQYF.

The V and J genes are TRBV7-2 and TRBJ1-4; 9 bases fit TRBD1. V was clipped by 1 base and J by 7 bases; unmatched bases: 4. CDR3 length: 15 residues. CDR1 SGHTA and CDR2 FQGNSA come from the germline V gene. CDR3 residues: CASSLEQGAGEKLFF. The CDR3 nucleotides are TGTGCCAGCAGCTTAGAACAGGGGGCCGGTGAAAAACTGTTTTTT. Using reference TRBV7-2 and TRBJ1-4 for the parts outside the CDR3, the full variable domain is GAGVSQSPSNKVTEKGKDVELRCDPISGHTALYWYRQSLGQGLEFLIYFQGNSAPDKSGLPSDRFSAERTGGSVSTLTIQRTQQEDSAVYLCASSLEQGAGEKLFFGSGTQLSVL.

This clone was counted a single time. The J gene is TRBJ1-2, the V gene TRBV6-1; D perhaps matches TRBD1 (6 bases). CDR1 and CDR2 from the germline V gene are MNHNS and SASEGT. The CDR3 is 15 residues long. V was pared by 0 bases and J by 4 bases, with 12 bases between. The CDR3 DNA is TGTGCCAGCAGTGAAGCCACGACAGGTGTCTATGGCTACACCTTC. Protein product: CASSEATTGVYGYTF.

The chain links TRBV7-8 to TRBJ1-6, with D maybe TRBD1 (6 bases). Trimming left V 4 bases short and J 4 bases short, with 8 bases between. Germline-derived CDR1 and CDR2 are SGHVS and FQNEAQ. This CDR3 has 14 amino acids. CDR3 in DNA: TGTGCCAGCAGCTCCCAGGGGTATAATTCACCCCTCCACTTT. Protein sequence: CASSSQGYNSPLHF.